These T cell receptor beta chains were read from a single sample in a study of blood T cells in healthy people across ages. In TCRdb, the 5' RACE reads were re-called with MiXCR into one record per CDR3 protein. This table holds about 1.4 million distinct CDR3 sequences, roughly 64% found once. What was sequenced was blood. These receptors were obtained from a man aged 18 to 29 in good health. Both conserved end residues are part of each CDR3. The order of the fields is V gene, clone size, D gene, J gene, CDR3 protein, CDR3 DNA. A D gene is named only where the DNA matches it firmly. Clone size is not always given. Where it is, it says once, few, many or a class for expanded clones.

>TRBV4-1|few|TRBD1|TRBJ2-7
CASSQEDRDEQYF
TGCGCCAGCAGCCAAGAGGACAGGGACGAGCAGTACTTC
>TRBV4-1|.|.|TRBJ2-5
CASSQDNREETQYF
TGCGCCAGCAGCCAAGATAACCGGGAGGAGACCCAGTACTTC
>TRBV29-1|.|.|TRBJ2-1
CSVDPSEAAAYNEQFF
TGCAGCGTCGACCCCTCTGAAGCGGCAGCCTACAATGAGCAGTTCTTC
>TRBV15|.|TRBD2|TRBJ2-1
CATSKRGSSYNEQFF
TGTGCCACCAGCAAACGCGGGAGTTCCTACAATGAGCAGTTCTTC
>TRBV4-3|few|TRBD2|TRBJ2-3
CASSQGLGLAGGPKMGDTQYF
TGCGCCAGCAGCCAGGGACTGGGACTAGCGGGGGGCCCTAAGATGGGAGATACGCAGTATTTT
>TRBV6-5|few|.|TRBJ2-7
CASSYRGPRRKERYEQYF
TGTGCCAGCAGTTACCGCGGCCCTAGGAGAAAGGAAAGGTACGAGCAGTACTTC
>TRBV29-1|few|TRBD1|TRBJ2-5
CSVQGTETTQETQYF
TGCAGCGTTCAAGGGACAGAGACAACCCAAGAGACCCAGTACTTC
>TRBV3-1|.|.|TRBJ2-1
CASSQVGMQDEQFF
TGTGCCAGCAGCCAAGTAGGGATGCAGGACGAGCAGTTCTTC
>TRBV20-1|.|.|TRBJ1-2
CSQGTGDPGDTF
TGCAGTCAAGGCACAGGTGACCCCGGAGACACCTTC
>TRBV13|.|.|TRBJ2-7
CASSLGPGRTYEQYF
TGTGCCAGCAGCTTAGGCCCGGGACGGACCTACGAGCAGTACTTC
>TRBV7-9|.|.|TRBJ1-2
CASSLGATNYGYTF
TGTGCCAGCAGCTTGGGCGCAACTAACTATGGCTACACCTTC
>TRBV4-2|.|.|TRBJ1-4
CASSQAVGGLGELFF
TGTGCCAGCAGCCAAGCAGTCGGGGGCCTGGGGGAACTGTTTTTT
>TRBV29-1|few|.|TRBJ2-2
CSVVNTGELFF
TGCAGCGTTGTCAACACCGGGGAGCTGTTTTTT
>TRBV12-3/TRBV12-4|.|TRBD2|TRBJ2-7
CASSLYLAGAEEQYF
TGTGCCAGCAGTTTATATCTAGCGGGAGCGGAAGAGCAGTACTTC
>TRBV12-3/TRBV12-4|.|.|TRBJ1-1
CASSFNRLLEAFF
TGTGCCAGCAGTTTCAATCGGTTATTGGAAGCTTTCTTT
>TRBV4-1|.|TRBD2|TRBJ2-1
CASSQGALAGDEQFF
TGCGCCAGCAGCCAAGGTGCACTAGCGGGAGATGAGCAGTTCTTC
>TRBV7-9|.|.|TRBJ2-5
CASSLLLAGQYF
TGTGCCAGCAGCTTACTCTTGGCAGGCCAGTACTTC
>TRBV21-1|.|.|TRBJ1-6
CASSKPGQGHSPLHF
TGTGCCAGCAGCAAACCTGGACAGGGACACTCACCCCTCCACTTT
>TRBV7-9|.|.|TRBJ1-1
CASSLEEGGVNTEAFF
TGTGCCAGCAGCTTAGAGGAGGGGGGAGTGAACACTGAAGCTTTCTTT
>TRBV7-9|.|.|TRBJ2-7
CASSFAIGLLVEQYF
TGTGCCAGCAGCTTCGCCATCGGTCTACTAGTCGAGCAGTACTTC
>TRBV2|few|.|TRBJ2-5
CASSAGSDKTQYF
TGTGCCAGCTCGGCGGGCTCCGACAAGACCCAGTACTTC
>TRBV20-1|.|.|TRBJ1-5
CSARDRQGDMPQHF
TGCAGTGCTAGAGATCGGCAGGGTGATATGCCCCAGCATTTT
>TRBV29-1|few|TRBD1|TRBJ1-6
CSPVWGDRGQPRPQISDSPLHF
TGCAGCCCAGTGTGGGGGGACAGGGGGCAACCCCGTCCTCAAATATCGGATTCACCCCTCCACTTT
>TRBV7-9|.|.|TRBJ2-3
CASRPVLADTQYF
TGTGCCAGCAGACCTGTTCTTGCAGATACGCAGTATTTT
>TRBV6-5|.|.|TRBJ2-7
CATREGELGEQYF
TGTGCCACCAGAGAGGGGGAGTTGGGCGAGCAGTACTTC
>TRBV7-8|.|.|TRBJ1-1
CASSLESPFQGGDTEAFF
TGTGCCAGCAGCTTAGAATCGCCATTTCAGGGAGGGGACACTGAAGCTTTCTTT
>TRBV21-1|.|.|TRBJ2-5
CASKAGTRLLEQYF
TGTGCCAGCAAAGCCGGGACACGATTGCTAGAGCAGTACTTC
>TRBV20-1|few|.|TRBJ2-1
CSARGGIGGGPFSNEQFF
TGCAGTGCTAGAGGCGGAATCGGAGGGGGGCCGTTCTCCAATGAGCAGTTCTTC
>TRBV12-3/TRBV12-4|.|TRBD1|TRBJ1-2
CASSLFTGGDGYTF
TGTGCCAGCAGTTTATTCACAGGGGGCGACGGCTACACCTTC
>TRBV25-1|few|.|TRBJ2-7
CASERWGSNEQYF
TGTGCAAGCGAAAGATGGGGTTCTAACGAGCAGTACTTC
>TRBV6-1|few|TRBD1|TRBJ1-2
CASGDSLYGYTF
TGTGCCAGCGGGGACAGTCTCTATGGCTACACCTTC
>TRBV2|.|.|TRBJ2-7
CASRINYEQYF
TGTGCCAGCAGGATAAATTACGAGCAGTACTTC
>TRBV18|.|.|TRBJ2-5
CASSPSVGQETQYF
TGTGCCAGCTCACCATCGGTCGGACAAGAGACCCAGTACTTC
>TRBV12-3/TRBV12-4|.|TRBD2|TRBJ2-1
CASSVGFQTSGAYNEQFF
TGTGCCAGCAGTGTAGGCTTCCAGACTAGCGGAGCCTACAATGAGCAGTTCTTC
>TRBV5-1|.|TRBD2|TRBJ2-7
CASSLASSGRAVSYEQYF
TGCGCCAGCAGCTTGGCGTCTAGCGGGAGGGCCGTCTCCTACGAGCAGTACTTC
>TRBV15|.|TRBD2|TRBJ2-5
CATSTTSGIQETQYF
TGTGCCACCAGCACGACTAGCGGGATCCAAGAGACCCAGTACTTC
>TRBV6-2/TRBV6-3|.|.|TRBJ1-2
CASSDNTGWGYTF
TGTGCCAGCAGTGACAACACAGGATGGGGCTACACCTTC
>TRBV4-1|few|TRBD2|TRBJ2-1
CASSQDESGRANEQFF
TGCGCCAGCAGCCAAGATGAGAGCGGGAGGGCCAATGAGCAGTTCTTC
>TRBV20-1|few|.|TRBJ1-5
CSARPPFNQPQHF
TGCAGTGCTAGACCGCCATTCAATCAGCCCCAGCATTTT
>TRBV3-1|.|.|TRBJ1-2
CASGPYRVEISGYTF
TGTGCCAGCGGCCCCTACAGGGTTGAAATTAGTGGCTACACCTTC